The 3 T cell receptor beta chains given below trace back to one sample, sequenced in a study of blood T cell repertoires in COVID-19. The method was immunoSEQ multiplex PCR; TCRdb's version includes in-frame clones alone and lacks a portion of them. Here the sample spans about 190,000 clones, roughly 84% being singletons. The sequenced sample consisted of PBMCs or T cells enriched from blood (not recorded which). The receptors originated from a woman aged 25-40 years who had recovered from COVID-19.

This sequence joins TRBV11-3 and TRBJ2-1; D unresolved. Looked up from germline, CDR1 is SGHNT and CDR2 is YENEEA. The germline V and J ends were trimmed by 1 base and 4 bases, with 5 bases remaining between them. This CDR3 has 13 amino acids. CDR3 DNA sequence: TGTGCCAGCAGCTTAGCAGATTACAATGAGCAGTTCTTC. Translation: CASSLADYNEQFF.

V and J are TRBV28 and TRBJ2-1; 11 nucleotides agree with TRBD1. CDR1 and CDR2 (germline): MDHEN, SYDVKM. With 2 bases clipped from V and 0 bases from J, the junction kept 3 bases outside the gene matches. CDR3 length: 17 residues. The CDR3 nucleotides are TGTGCCAGCAGTTTAATGGGGACAGGGGGCTCCTACAATGAGCAGTTCTTC. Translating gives CASSLMGTGGSYNEQFF.

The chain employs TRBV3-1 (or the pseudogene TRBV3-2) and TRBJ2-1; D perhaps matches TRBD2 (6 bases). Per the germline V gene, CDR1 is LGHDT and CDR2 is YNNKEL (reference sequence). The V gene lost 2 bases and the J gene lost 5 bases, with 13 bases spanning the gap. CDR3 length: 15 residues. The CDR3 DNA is TGTGCCAGCAGCCAAATGCGCGGGGTAAACAATGAGCAGTTCTTC. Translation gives CASSQMRGVNNEQFF.